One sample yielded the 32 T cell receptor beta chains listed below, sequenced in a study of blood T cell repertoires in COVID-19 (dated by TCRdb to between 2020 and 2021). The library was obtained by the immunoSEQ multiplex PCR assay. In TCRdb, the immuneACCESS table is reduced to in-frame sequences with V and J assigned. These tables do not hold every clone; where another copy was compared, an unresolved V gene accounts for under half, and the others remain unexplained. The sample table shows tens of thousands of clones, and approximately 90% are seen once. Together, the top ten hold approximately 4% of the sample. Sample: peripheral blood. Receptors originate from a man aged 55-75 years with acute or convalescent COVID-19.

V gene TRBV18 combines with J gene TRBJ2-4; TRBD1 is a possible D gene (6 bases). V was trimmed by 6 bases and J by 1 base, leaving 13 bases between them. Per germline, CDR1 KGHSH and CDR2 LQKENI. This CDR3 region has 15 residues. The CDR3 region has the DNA TGTGCCAGCTCTCCCGGACAGTCGGCCAAAAACATTCAGTACTTC. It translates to CASSPGQSAKNIQYF.

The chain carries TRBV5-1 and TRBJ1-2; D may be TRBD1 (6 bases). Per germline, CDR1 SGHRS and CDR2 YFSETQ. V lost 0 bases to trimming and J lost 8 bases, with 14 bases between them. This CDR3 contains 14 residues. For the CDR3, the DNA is TGCGCCAGCAGCTTGGAGCCAGGGGTTTGGGGCTACACCTTC. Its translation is CASSLEPGVWGYTF.

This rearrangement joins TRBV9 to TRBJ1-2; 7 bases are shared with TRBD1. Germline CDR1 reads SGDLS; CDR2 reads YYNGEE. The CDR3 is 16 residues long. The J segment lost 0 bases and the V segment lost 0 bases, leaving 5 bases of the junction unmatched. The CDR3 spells CASSVGTGAPNYGYTF. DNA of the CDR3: TGTGCCAGCAGCGTAGGGACAGGTGCCCCTAACTATGGCTACACCTTC.

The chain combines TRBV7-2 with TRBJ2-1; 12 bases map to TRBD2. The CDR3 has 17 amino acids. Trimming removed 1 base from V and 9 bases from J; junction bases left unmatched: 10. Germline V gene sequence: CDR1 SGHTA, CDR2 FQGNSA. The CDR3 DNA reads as TGTGCCAGCAGCTTAGGTCTAGCGGGAGGGCCAGGGGGTGAGCAGTTCTTC. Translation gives CASSLGLAGGPGGEQFF.

The CDR3 is CASSLSQGGAEKLFF. CDR3 in DNA: TGTGCCAGCAGCCTATCCCAGGGGGGAGCCGAAAAACTGTTTTTT. V gene TRBV7-2 combines with J gene TRBJ1-4; 7 nucleotides match TRBD1. The CDR3 runs to 15 residues. CDR1 is SGHTA and CDR2 is FQGNSA in the germline V gene. V trimming: 5 bases; J trimming: 8 bases; junction bases outside the gene matches: 11.

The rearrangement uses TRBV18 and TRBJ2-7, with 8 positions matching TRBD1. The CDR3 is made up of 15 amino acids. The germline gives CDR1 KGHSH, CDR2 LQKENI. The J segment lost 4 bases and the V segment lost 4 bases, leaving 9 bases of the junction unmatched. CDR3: CASSLGQGNIYEQYF. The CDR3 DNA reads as TGTGCCAGCTCACTAGGACAGGGTAATATTTACGAGCAGTACTTC.

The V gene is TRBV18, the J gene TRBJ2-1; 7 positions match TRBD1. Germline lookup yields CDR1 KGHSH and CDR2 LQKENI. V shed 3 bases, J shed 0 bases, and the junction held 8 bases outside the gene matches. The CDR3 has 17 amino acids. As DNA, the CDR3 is TGTGCCAGCTCACCTTTACAGGGGTGGAGCTCCTACAATGAGCAGTTCTTC. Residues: CASSPLQGWSSYNEQFF.

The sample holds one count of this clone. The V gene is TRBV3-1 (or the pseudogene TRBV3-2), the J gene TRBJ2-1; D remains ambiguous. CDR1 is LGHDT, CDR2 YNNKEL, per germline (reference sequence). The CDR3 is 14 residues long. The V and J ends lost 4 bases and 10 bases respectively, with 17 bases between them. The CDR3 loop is CASSPRVPRAEQFF. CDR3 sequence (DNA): TGTGCCAGCAGCCCCCGGGTCCCACGCGCCGAGCAGTTCTTC.

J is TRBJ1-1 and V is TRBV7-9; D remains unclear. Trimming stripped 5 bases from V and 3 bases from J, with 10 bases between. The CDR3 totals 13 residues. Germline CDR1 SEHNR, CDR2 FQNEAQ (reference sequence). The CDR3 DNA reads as TGTGCCAGCAGCCGGTGGGGAGACACTGAAGCTTTCTTT. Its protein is CASSRWGDTEAFF.

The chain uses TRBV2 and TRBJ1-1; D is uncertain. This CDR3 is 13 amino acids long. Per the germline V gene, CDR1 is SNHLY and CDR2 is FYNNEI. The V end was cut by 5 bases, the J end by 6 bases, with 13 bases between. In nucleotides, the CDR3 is TGTGCCAGCAGTTTTGAGGGTGGCGCTGAAGCTTTCTTT. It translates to CASSFEGGAEAFF.

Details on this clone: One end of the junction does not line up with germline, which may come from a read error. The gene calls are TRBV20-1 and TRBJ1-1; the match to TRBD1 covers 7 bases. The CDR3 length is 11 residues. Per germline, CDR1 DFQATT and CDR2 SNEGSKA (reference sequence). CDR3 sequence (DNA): TGCAGTGCTTTGGACAGGTCCCAGAGAATCTTT. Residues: CSALDRSQRIF.

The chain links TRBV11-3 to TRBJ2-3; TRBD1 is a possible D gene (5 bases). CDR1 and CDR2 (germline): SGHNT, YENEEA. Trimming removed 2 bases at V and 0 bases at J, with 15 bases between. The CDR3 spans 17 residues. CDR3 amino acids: CASSLHFKGPSTDTQYF. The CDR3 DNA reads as TGTGCCAGCAGCTTACATTTTAAGGGGCCGAGCACAGATACGCAGTATTTT.

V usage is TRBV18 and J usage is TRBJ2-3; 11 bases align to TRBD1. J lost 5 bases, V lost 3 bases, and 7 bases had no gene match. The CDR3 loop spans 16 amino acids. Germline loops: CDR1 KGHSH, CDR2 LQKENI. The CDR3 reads CASSPAGTGGLDTQYF. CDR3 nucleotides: TGTGCCAGCTCACCGGCCGGGACAGGGGGTCTAGATACGCAGTATTTT.

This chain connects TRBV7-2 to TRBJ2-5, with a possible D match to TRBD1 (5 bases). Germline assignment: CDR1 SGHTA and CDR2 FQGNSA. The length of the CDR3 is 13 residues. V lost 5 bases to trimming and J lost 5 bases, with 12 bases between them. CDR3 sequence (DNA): TGTGCCAGCAGCACCAGGGTCTACGAGACCCAGTACTTC. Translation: CASSTRVYETQYF.

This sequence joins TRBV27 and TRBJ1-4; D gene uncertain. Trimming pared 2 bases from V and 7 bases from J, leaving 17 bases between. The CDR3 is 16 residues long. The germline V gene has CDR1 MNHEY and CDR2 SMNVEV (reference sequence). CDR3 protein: CASSLGRQRLGEKLFF. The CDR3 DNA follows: TGTGCCAGCAGTTTAGGGCGTCAAAGGTTAGGTGAAAAACTGTTTTTT.

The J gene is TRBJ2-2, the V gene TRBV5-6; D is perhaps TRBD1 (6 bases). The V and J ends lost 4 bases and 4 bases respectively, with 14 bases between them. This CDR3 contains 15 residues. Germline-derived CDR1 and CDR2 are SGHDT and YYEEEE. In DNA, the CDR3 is TGTGCCAGCAGCCCGCAGGGGCGGGTCACCGGGGAGCTGTTTTTT. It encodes CASSPQGRVTGELFF.

CDR3 amino acids: CASSNAQGWETQYF. The DNA of the CDR3 is TGTGCCAGTAGTAATGCCCAGGGGTGGGAGACCCAGTACTTC. The chain uses TRBV19 and TRBJ2-5; the D gene is possibly TRBD1 (6 bases). CDR1 is LNHDA and CDR2 is SQIVND in the germline V gene (reference sequence). The V end lost 4 bases, the J end lost 5 bases, and 14 bases lay between the germline ends. The CDR3 loop spans 14 amino acids. Using reference TRBV19 and TRBJ2-5 for the parts outside the CDR3, the full variable domain is DGGITQSPKYLFRKEGQNVTLSCEQNLNHDAMYWYRQDPGQGLRLIYYSQIVNDFQKGDIAEGYSVSREKKESFPLTVTSAQKNPTAFYLCASSNAQGWETQYFGPGTRLLVL.

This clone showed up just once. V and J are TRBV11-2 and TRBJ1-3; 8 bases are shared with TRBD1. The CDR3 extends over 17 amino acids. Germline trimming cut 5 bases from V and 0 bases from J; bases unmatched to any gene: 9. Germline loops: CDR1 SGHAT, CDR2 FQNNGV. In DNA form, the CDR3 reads TGTGCCAGCAGCCGAAACTGGGACAGGAACTCTGGAAACACCATATATTTT. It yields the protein CASSRNWDRNSGNTIYF.

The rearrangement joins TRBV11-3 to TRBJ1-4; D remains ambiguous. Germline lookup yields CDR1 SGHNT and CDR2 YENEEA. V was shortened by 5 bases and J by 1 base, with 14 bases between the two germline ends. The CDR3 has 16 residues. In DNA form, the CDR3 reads TGTGCCAGCAGCCCCCCAGGAATTGGAACTAATGAAAAACTGTTTTTT. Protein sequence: CASSPPGIGTNEKLFF.

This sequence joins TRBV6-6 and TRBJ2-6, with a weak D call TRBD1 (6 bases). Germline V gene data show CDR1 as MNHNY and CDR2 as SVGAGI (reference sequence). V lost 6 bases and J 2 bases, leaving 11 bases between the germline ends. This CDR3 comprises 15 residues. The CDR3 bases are TGTGCCAGCAGGGCAGGGGAGACTGGGGCCAACGTCCTGACTTTC. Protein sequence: CASRAGETGANVLTF.

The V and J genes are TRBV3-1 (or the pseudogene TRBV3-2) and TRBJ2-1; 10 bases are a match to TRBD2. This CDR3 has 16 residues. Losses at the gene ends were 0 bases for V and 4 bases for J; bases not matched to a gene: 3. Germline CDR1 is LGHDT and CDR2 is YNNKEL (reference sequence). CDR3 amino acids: CASSQDLSGRYNEQFF. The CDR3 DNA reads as TGTGCCAGCAGCCAAGATCTTAGCGGGAGGTACAATGAGCAGTTCTTC.

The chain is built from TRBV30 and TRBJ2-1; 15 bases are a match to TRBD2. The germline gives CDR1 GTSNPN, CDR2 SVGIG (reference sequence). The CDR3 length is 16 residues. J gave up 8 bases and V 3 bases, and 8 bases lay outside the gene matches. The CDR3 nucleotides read TGTGCCTGGAGCCCTCGAGGGACTAGCGGGAGGTATGAGCAGTTCTTC. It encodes CAWSPRGTSGRYEQFF.

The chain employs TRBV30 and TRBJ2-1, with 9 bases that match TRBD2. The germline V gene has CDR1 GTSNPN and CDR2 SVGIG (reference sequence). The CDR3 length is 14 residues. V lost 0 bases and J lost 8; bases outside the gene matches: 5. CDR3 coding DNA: TGTGCCTGGAGTGTAGGTAGCGGGAGCTATGAGCAGTTCTTC. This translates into CAWSVGSGSYEQFF.

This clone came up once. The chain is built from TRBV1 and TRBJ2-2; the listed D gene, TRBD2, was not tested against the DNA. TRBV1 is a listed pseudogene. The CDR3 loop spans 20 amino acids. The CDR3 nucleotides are TGCACCAGCAGCCATCCCCCGGGACTAGCGGGAGGGCCCAACACCGGGGAGCTGTTTTTT. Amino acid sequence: CTSSHPPGLAGGPNTGELFF.

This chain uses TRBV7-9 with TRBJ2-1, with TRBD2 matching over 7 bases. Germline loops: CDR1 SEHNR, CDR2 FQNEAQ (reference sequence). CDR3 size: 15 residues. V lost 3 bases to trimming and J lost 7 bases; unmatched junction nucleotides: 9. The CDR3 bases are TGTGCCAGCAGCTTTAGGTGGGAGGGTCATAATGAGCAGTTCTTC. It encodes CASSFRWEGHNEQFF.

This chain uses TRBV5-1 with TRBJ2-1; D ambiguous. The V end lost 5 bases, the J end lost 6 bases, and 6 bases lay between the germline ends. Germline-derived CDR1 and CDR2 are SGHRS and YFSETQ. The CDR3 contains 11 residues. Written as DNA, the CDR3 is TGCGCCAGCAGTCTCTTCAATGAGCAGTTCTTC. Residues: CASSLFNEQFF.

Written as DNA, the CDR3 is TGCAGTGCTAGTCGGGACACCGAAAGAGATACGCAGTATTTT. Translation: CSASRDTERDTQYF. The chain employs TRBV20-1 and TRBJ2-3; weak D call: TRBD1 (6 bases). Germline V lookup: CDR1 DFQATT, CDR2 SNEGSKA (reference sequence). V was clipped by 3 bases and J by 5 bases, with 15 bases between them. The CDR3 extends over 14 amino acids.

The CDR3 sequence is CASSDPGQASLWGTDTQYF. The CDR3 bases are TGTGCCAGCAGTGACCCGGGACAGGCTTCCTTGTGGGGCACAGATACGCAGTATTTT. This chain joins TRBV6-4 and TRBJ2-3, with TRBD1 identical over 8 bases. Germline CDR1 is MRHNA and CDR2 is SNTAGT. CDR3 length equals 19 residues. V shed 2 bases and J 1 base; nucleotides not matched to a gene: 14.

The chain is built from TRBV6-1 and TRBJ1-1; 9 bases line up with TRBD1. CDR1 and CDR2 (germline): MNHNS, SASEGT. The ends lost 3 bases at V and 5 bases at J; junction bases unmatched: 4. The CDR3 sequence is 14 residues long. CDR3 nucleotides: TGTGCCAGCAGTGAGGACAGGGGAGTAACTGAAGCTTTCTTT. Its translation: CASSEDRGVTEAFF.

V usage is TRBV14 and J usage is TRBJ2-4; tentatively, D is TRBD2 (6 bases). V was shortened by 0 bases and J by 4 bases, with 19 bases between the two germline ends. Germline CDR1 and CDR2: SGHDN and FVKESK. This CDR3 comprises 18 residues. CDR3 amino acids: CASSQDRGRRDGKNIQYF. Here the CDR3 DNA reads TGTGCCAGCAGCCAAGATCGGGGTCGGCGGGACGGGAAAAACATTCAGTACTTC.

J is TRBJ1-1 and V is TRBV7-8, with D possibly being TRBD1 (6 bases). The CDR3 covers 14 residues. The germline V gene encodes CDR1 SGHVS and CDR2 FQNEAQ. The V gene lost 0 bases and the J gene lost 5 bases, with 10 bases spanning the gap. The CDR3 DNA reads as TGTGCCAGCAGCTTAGCGATGGGGGCGACTGAAGCTTTCTTT. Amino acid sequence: CASSLAMGATEAFF.

The CDR3 DNA reads as TGCAGCGTTCAGACTAGCCCCGCGAACACCGGGGAGCTGTTTTTT. The encoded protein is CSVQTSPANTGELFF. V usage is TRBV29-1 and J usage is TRBJ2-2; 7 bases are a match to TRBD2. The CDR3 loop spans 15 amino acids. The junction had 6 bases not matched to a gene; V was cut back by 5 bases and J by 0 bases. Germline V gene lookup returns CDR1 SQVTM and CDR2 ANQGSEA.